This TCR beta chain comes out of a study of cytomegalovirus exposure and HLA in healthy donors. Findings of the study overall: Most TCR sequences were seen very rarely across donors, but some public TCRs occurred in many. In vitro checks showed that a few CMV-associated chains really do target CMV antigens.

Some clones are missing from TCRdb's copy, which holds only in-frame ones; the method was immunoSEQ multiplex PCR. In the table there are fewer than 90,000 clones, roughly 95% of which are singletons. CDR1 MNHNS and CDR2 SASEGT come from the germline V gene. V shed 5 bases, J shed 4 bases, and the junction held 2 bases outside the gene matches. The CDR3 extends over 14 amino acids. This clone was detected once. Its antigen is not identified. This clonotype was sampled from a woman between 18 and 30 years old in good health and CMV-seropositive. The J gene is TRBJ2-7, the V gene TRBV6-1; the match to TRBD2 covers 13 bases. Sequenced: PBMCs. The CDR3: CASSRLAGGYEQYF. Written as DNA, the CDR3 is TGTGCCAGCAGTCGACTAGCGGGGGGTTACGAGCAGTACTTC.